Shown below are 16 T cell receptor beta chains from a single sample sequenced in a study of cytomegalovirus exposure and HLA in healthy donors. 13 Jbeta primers and 60 Vbeta primers were used for the PCR. The protocol was immunoSEQ multiplex PCR, while the TCRdb copy is restricted to in-frame clones and leaves out a portion. The data contain about 73,000 clones, 75% of them singletons. The material sequenced was PBMCs. These receptor sequences come from a man in his 70s in good health and CMV-seronegative.

The genes are TRBV6-1 and TRBJ2-3; TRBD1 matches at 7 bases. Per germline, CDR1 MNHNS and CDR2 SASEGT. J lost 0 bases, V lost 7 bases, and 4 bases had no gene match. This CDR3 has 14 amino acids. The CDR3 region is CASMTGSSTDTQYF. CDR3 sequence (DNA): TGTGCCAGCATGACAGGGTCTAGCACAGATACGCAGTATTTT.

This clone was counted only a few times. The genes are TRBV28 and TRBJ2-7, with 9 bases fitting TRBD2. The CDR3 contains 16 residues. The germline gives CDR1 MDHEN, CDR2 SYDVKM. V lost 3 bases, J lost 2 bases, and 8 bases stayed unmatched. The CDR3, as DNA: TGTGCCAGCAGTTTTCACCTAGCGGGACTGACCTACGAGCAGTACTTC. This encodes CASSFHLAGLTYEQYF.

The V gene is TRBV5-1, the J gene TRBJ2-2, with TRBD1 as a possible D gene (6 bases). Per germline, CDR1 SGHRS and CDR2 YFSETQ. This CDR3 is 16 amino acids long. V lost 0 bases and J lost 0, with 9 bases in between. CDR3: CASSLGTEANTGELFF. The CDR3 bases are TGCGCCAGCAGCTTGGGGACAGAAGCGAACACCGGGGAGCTGTTTTTT.

The chain employs TRBV29-1 and TRBJ2-1, with D possibly matching TRBD1 (5 bases). V was shortened by 2 bases and J by 9 bases, with 14 bases between the two germline ends. Germline V gene sequence: CDR1 SQVTM, CDR2 ANQGSEA. This CDR3 region has 13 residues. CDR3 loop: CSVERQGGTEQFF. DNA for the CDR3: TGCAGCGTTGAAAGGCAGGGCGGCACTGAGCAGTTCTTC.

The genes are TRBV5-1 and TRBJ2-3; 12 nucleotides agree with TRBD2. The length of the CDR3 is 16 residues. Trimming at V came to 0 bases and at J to 5 bases, leaving 4 bases not matched to a gene. Looked up from germline, CDR1 is SGHRS and CDR2 is YFSETQ. CDR3 protein: CASSLATSGSGDTQYF. The CDR3 DNA reads as TGCGCCAGCAGCTTGGCGACTAGCGGGAGTGGAGATACGCAGTATTTT.

The chain employs TRBV7-9 and TRBJ1-4; no reliable D call. Germline assignment: CDR1 SEHNR and CDR2 FQNEAQ (reference sequence). The CDR3 has 17 residues. V shed 5 bases and J shed 8 bases, with 24 bases lying between them. Here the CDR3 reads CASSESGSGVSWEKLFF. The CDR3 DNA follows: TGTGCCAGCAGCGAATCGGGTTCCGGCGTATCTTGGGAAAAACTGTTTTTT.

The chain has TRBV6-5 and TRBJ1-1; maybe TRBD1 (5 bases). V was shortened by 7 bases and J by 3 bases, with 12 bases between the two germline ends. Germline CDR1 and CDR2: MNHEY and SVGAGI. The CDR3 covers 13 residues. The CDR3 DNA is TGTGCCAGCAAGATTAAAGGGGACACTGAAGCTTTCTTT. Its translation is CASKIKGDTEAFF.

This clone was detected a few times. CDR3 sequence: CASSLGTLGSPLHF. CDR3 in DNA: TGTGCCAGCAGCTTGGGGACTTTAGGCTCACCCCTCCACTTT. The V and J genes are TRBV5-4 and TRBJ1-6; D is unclear. V was clipped by 0 bases and J by 10 bases, with 11 bases between them. Germline values: CDR1 SGHNT, CDR2 YYREEE (reference sequence). The length of the CDR3 is 14 residues. The complete variable domain, with remaining parts taken from reference TRBV5-4 and TRBJ1-6, reads ETGVTQSPTHLIKTRGQQVTLRCSSQSGHNTVSWYQQALGQGPQFIFQYYREEENGRGNFPPRFSGLQFPNYSSELNVNALELDDSALYLCASSLGTLGSPLHFGNGTRLTVT.

The V and J genes are TRBV7-6 and TRBJ1-1, with D possibly TRBD1 on 5 matching bases. Germline V CDR1 and CDR2: SGHVS, FNYEAQ. V was pared by 1 base and J by 2 bases, with 11 bases between. CDR3 length equals 15 residues. In DNA form, the CDR3 reads TGTGCCAGCAGCTTAGTCGGGGGTTTTAACACTGAAGCTTTCTTT. Amino acids: CASSLVGGFNTEAFF.

J is TRBJ2-1 and V is TRBV21-1; TRBD2, the D gene given by the table, was not confirmed from the DNA. TRBV21-1 is marked as a pseudogene. The CDR3 is 14 residues long. The CDR3 sequence is CASSKGTSGNEQFF. For the CDR3, the DNA is TGTGCCAGCAGCAAAGGGACTAGCGGGAATGAGCAGTTCTTC.

V and J are TRBV11-2 and TRBJ1-6, with TRBD1 as a possible D gene (5 bases). Trimming took 5 bases from V and 7 from J, leaving 18 bases between them. This CDR3 contains 16 residues. Germline CDR1 is SGHAT and CDR2 is FQNNGV. The DNA of the CDR3 is TGTGCCAGCAGCAACCTACCCGGCGGGGGAAATTCACCCCTCCACTTT. The encoded protein is CASSNLPGGGNSPLHF.

This sequence joins TRBV7-2 and TRBJ2-1, with 7 bases that match TRBD2. Germline assignment: CDR1 SGHTA and CDR2 FQGNSA. V lost 2 bases and J lost 16; bases outside the gene matches: 14. This CDR3 comprises 14 residues. The CDR3 DNA follows: TGTGCCAGCAGCTTAATGGGAGGGGACCATCGAGTCTTCTTC. Encoded protein: CASSLMGGDHRVFF.

V gene TRBV19 combines with J gene TRBJ2-3, with D possibly being TRBD2 (5 bases). CDR1 and CDR2 (germline): LNHDA, SQIVND (reference sequence). The CDR3 runs to 14 residues. V was cut by 4 bases and J by 0 bases, with 8 bases left in between. CDR3 in DNA: TGTGCCAGTAGTAACGGACTGAGCACAGATACGCAGTATTTT. Its translation: CASSNGLSTDTQYF.

The genes are TRBV5-6 and TRBJ2-2; a possible D gene is TRBD1 (6 bases). CDR1 is SGHDT, CDR2 YYEEEE, per germline. There are 17 residues in the CDR3. V lost 0 bases, J lost 3 bases, and 15 bases lay in between. Here the CDR3 reads CASSLAGRGKDTGELFF. The CDR3 nucleotides are TGTGCCAGCAGCTTGGCAGGCAGGGGAAAGGACACCGGGGAGCTGTTTTTT.

The gene calls are TRBV4-3 and TRBJ1-5; no clear D. V lost 0 bases, J lost 5 bases, and 5 bases lay in between. Germline lookup yields CDR1 LGHNA and CDR2 YSLEER. This CDR3 spans 13 amino acids. In DNA form, the CDR3 reads TGCGCCAGCAGCCAAGATGCGGATCAGCCCCAGCATTTT. The encoded protein is CASSQDADQPQHF.

To note about this clone: Different DNA sequences within this sample yield the same CDR3. This sequence joins TRBV5-1 and TRBJ1-1; D gene uncertain. CDR1 is SGHRS, CDR2 YFSETQ, per germline. The CDR3 sequence is 15 residues long. V was trimmed by 0 bases and J by 1 base, leaving 10 bases between them. In DNA, the CDR3 is TGCGCCAGCAGCTTGGATTGGGCAGGGAACACTGAAGCTTTCTTT. Amino acid sequence: CASSLDWAGNTEAFF. Filled out from reference TRBV5-1 and TRBJ1-1, the complete variable domain reads KAGVTQTPRYLIKTRGQQVTLSCSPISGHRSVSWYQQTPGQGLQFLFEYFSETQRNKGNFPGRFSGRQFSNSRSEMNVSTLELGDSALYLCASSLDWAGNTEAFFGQGTRLTVV.